Shown below are 32 T cell receptor beta chains from a single sample sequenced in a study of shared clonotypes between healthy human individuals. Clones were sequenced by immunoSEQ multiplex PCR, and TCRdb holds only the in-frame ones, with some missing. Here the sample spans 190,000 or so clones, roughly 70% being singletons. The sequencing sample was made of memory CD4+ T cells sorted from blood. The subset denotes: CD45RA-negative fraction. Source of these receptors: a man aged 30 to 45 in good health.

This chain joins TRBV7-9 and TRBJ1-3; D remains ambiguous. V was pared by 5 bases and J by 1 base, with 12 bases between. This CDR3 has 15 amino acids. Germline V lookup: CDR1 SEHNR, CDR2 FQNEAQ (reference sequence). CDR3 coding DNA: TGTGCCAGCAGCCCCTATTGGCTTTCTGGAAACACCATATATTTT. Translation gives CASSPYWLSGNTIYF.

The gene calls are TRBV6-1 and TRBJ2-7; TRBD2 matches 10 bases. The CDR3 spans 15 residues. Per germline, CDR1 MNHNS and CDR2 SASEGT. With 4 bases clipped from V and 1 base from J, the junction kept 4 bases outside the gene matches. The CDR3 reads CASSATSGPSYEQYF. As DNA, the CDR3 is TGTGCCAGCAGTGCGACTAGCGGGCCTTCCTACGAGCAGTACTTC.

Comment on this clone: One end of the junction does not line up with germline, which may come from a read error. The rearrangement joins TRBV14 to TRBJ2-5; 9 nucleotides agree with TRBD2. The germline V gene encodes CDR1 SGHDN and CDR2 FVKESK. The CDR3 is 16 amino acids. CDR3 region: CASSQSRGLANGPGDF. CDR3 bases: TGTGCCAGCAGCCAGAGTCGGGGACTAGCAAATGGCCCCGGAGACTTC.

This clone was detected only once. The CDR3 loop is CASNKLSSGTGELFF. As DNA, the CDR3 is TGTGCCAGCAACAAACTCAGTAGCGGGACCGGGGAGCTGTTTTTT. This chain links TRBV6-5 with TRBJ2-2; 7 nucleotides agree with TRBD2. J gave up 5 bases and V 7 bases, and 10 bases lay outside the gene matches. Germline V CDR1 and CDR2: MNHEY, SVGAGI. The CDR3 has 15 amino acids.

The rearrangement uses TRBV27 and TRBJ1-5, with 7 bases aligning to TRBD1. Germline CDR1 MNHEY, CDR2 SMNVEV (reference sequence). The CDR3 is made up of 18 amino acids. The J segment lost 4 bases and the V segment lost 6 bases, leaving 18 bases of the junction unmatched. The DNA of the CDR3 is TGTGCCAGCAGGCACTCGACAGGGCTAGGGGCAGGGAATCAGCCCCAGCATTTT. This gives the protein CASRHSTGLGAGNQPQHF.

This clone was found many times. This chain joins TRBV7-9 and TRBJ2-6; unclear D gene. The V end was cut by 2 bases, the J end by 0 bases, with 5 bases between. The germline V gene encodes CDR1 SEHNR and CDR2 FQNEAQ (reference sequence). The CDR3 sequence is 15 residues long. The DNA of the CDR3 is TGTGCCAGCAGCTTATCGGCCTCTGGGGCCAACGTCCTGACTTTC. Amino acids: CASSLSASGANVLTF. Using reference TRBV7-9 and TRBJ2-6 for the parts outside the CDR3, the full variable domain is DTGVSQNPRHKITKRGQNVTFRCDPISEHNRLYWYRQTLGQGPEFLTYFQNEAQLEKSRLLSDRFSAERPKGSFSTLEIQRTEQGDSAMYLCASSLSASGANVLTFGAGSRLTVL.

As concerns this clone: A junction end diverges from the germline sequence, so it may reflect a read error. The rearrangement uses TRBV6-1 and TRBJ1-5, with D uncertain. Germline V gene sequence: CDR1 MNHNS, CDR2 SASEGT. The CDR3 is 13 amino acids. CDR3 loop: CASSQAVFQPQHF. The CDR3 bases are TGTGCCAGCAGTCAAGCTGTTTTTCAGCCCCAGCATTTT.

V is TRBV4-3 and J is TRBJ1-5; D gene unclear. The CDR3 runs to 13 residues. The germline gives CDR1 LGHNA, CDR2 YSLEER. Trimming stripped 4 bases from V and 6 bases from J, with 10 bases between. The chain's CDR3 is CASSPRFFQPQHF. CDR3 coding DNA: TGCGCCAGCAGCCCGAGGTTCTTTCAGCCCCAGCATTTT.

The V gene is TRBV28, the J gene TRBJ2-2; D not resolved. Trimming shortened V by 3 bases and J by 8 bases, and 4 bases separated the two germline ends. CDR3 length: 11 amino acids. Germline V gene sequence: CDR1 MDHEN, CDR2 SYDVKM. The CDR3 region is CASSLLGELFF. CDR3 DNA sequence: TGTGCCAGCAGTTTGTTGGGGGAGCTGTTTTTT.

The sample holds one count of this clone. The chain couples TRBV29-1 to TRBJ2-2; D perhaps matches TRBD1 (5 bases). From germline, CDR1 is SQVTM and CDR2 ANQGSEA. The germline V and J ends were trimmed by 6 bases and 6 bases, with 11 bases remaining between them. This CDR3 is built from 12 residues. The CDR3 sequence is CSVQRGPGELFF. The CDR3 DNA is TGCAGCGTGCAAAGGGGTCCCGGGGAGCTGTTTTTT.

This clone came up once. This chain joins TRBV7-7 and TRBJ2-5; 9 bases are a match to TRBD1. V was pared by 5 bases and J by 6 bases, with 7 bases of the junction left unmatched. CDR1 SSHAT and CDR2 FNYEAQ come from the germline V gene (reference sequence). The CDR3 is 14 residues long. This CDR3 is CASSPTGGAKTQYF. CDR3 nucleotides: TGTGCCAGCAGCCCAACAGGGGGCGCAAAGACCCAGTACTTC.

In this sample, this clone turned up a few times. The chain is built from TRBV5-1 and TRBJ2-2; 10 bases line up with TRBD2. The J segment lost 3 bases and the V segment lost 4 bases, leaving 15 bases of the junction unmatched. Germline CDR1 reads SGHRS; CDR2 reads YFSETQ. This CDR3 has 19 residues. The CDR3 coding sequence is TGCGCCAGCAGCCCGGGACTAGCGAGCGGACGAGCGTACACCGGGGAGCTGTTTTTT. It specifies CASSPGLASGRAYTGELFF.

This clone was picked up a small number of times. Other DNA sequences in the sample encode the same CDR3. The gene calls are TRBV2 and TRBJ1-5, with TRBD1 identical over 9 bases. Germline loops: CDR1 SNHLY, CDR2 FYNNEI. Losses at the gene ends were 4 bases for V and 6 bases for J; bases not matched to a gene: 1. The CDR3 length is 13 residues. This chain's CDR3 is CASSATGGQPQHF. As DNA, the CDR3 is TGTGCCAGCAGTGCGACAGGGGGTCAGCCCCAGCATTTT.

Comments on this clone: Within the sample, other DNA sequences also encode this same CDR3. The chain uses TRBV28 and TRBJ2-6, with D perhaps TRBD1 or TRBD2 (6 bases each). The CDR3 contains 15 residues. Trimming took off 3 bases at V and 4 bases at J, with 10 bases between the two ends. The germline gives CDR1 MDHEN, CDR2 SYDVKM. This chain's CDR3 is CASSLPGAGANVLTF. DNA for the CDR3: TGTGCCAGCAGTTTGCCGGGGGCCGGGGCCAACGTCCTGACTTTC.

CDR3 loop: CASSVGLQKDGYTF. In DNA form, the CDR3 reads TGTGCCAGCAGCGTAGGGTTACAGAAGGATGGCTACACCTTC. The chain has TRBV9 and TRBJ1-2; D call uncertain. The V gene lost 0 bases and the J gene lost 6 bases, with 12 bases spanning the gap. Germline values: CDR1 SGDLS, CDR2 YYNGEE. The CDR3 has 14 residues.

There are a few counts of this clone. Here the CDR3 reads CASSDSLHQPQHF. CDR3 DNA: TGTGCCAGCAGTGACTCACTTCATCAGCCCCAGCATTTT. V gene TRBV6-1 combines with J gene TRBJ1-5; D not certain. CDR3 length: 13 residues. V was trimmed by 3 bases and J by 5 bases, leaving 8 bases between them. CDR1 MNHNS and CDR2 SASEGT come from the germline V gene.

The rearrangement links TRBV19 to TRBJ2-1; perhaps TRBD2 as D (6 bases). V gave up 5 bases and J gave up 4 bases, with 24 bases separating them. This CDR3 comprises 18 residues. Germline-derived CDR1 and CDR2 are LNHDA and SQIVND (reference sequence). CDR3 DNA sequence: TGTGCCAGTAGTGACCTTAGGACGGGAGTGGGTCCTTACAATGAGCAGTTCTTC. It encodes CASSDLRTGVGPYNEQFF.

The rearrangement links TRBV28 to TRBJ1-2, with D tentatively TRBD1 (5 bases). CDR1 is MDHEN and CDR2 is SYDVKM in the germline V gene. The CDR3 spans 16 residues. The V gene lost 3 bases and the J gene lost 1 base, with 15 bases spanning the gap. CDR3 in DNA: TGTGCCAGCAGTTTGGGCAGGGATAAGATTAACTATGGCTACACCTTC. Protein: CASSLGRDKINYGYTF.

This clone was seen only once. V and J are TRBV18 and TRBJ1-1; D is unclear. The ends were cut back, 3 bases at V and 3 bases at J, with 14 bases in the middle. Looked up from germline, CDR1 is KGHSH and CDR2 is LQKENI. The CDR3 consists of 15 residues. The CDR3 DNA reads as TGTGCCAGCTCACCGACTCCAATGCGGGACACTGAAGCTTTCTTT. It encodes CASSPTPMRDTEAFF. Complete variable domain (other parts from reference TRBV18 and TRBJ1-1): NAGVMQNPRHLVRRRGQEARLRCSPMKGHSHVYWYRQLPEEGLKFMVYLQKENIIDESGMPKERFSAEFPKEGPSILRIQQVVRGDSAAYFCASSPTPMRDTEAFFGQGTRLTVV.

The sample holds many counts of this clone. V and J are TRBV7-9 and TRBJ2-7; TRBD1 might be the D (5 bases). Deletions cut 5 bases from V and 2 bases from J, with 10 bases between. Germline V lookup: CDR1 SEHNR, CDR2 FQNEAQ (reference sequence). The CDR3 spans 13 residues. CDR3 sequence: CASSIDSAYEQYF. For the CDR3, the DNA is TGTGCCAGCAGCATTGACAGTGCCTACGAGCAGTACTTC.

The genes are TRBV15 and TRBJ1-1; D is unclear. Germline-derived CDR1 and CDR2 are LNHNV and YYDKDF (reference sequence). The CDR3 totals 13 residues. Trimming took 5 bases from V and 0 from J, leaving 7 bases between them. CDR3 amino acids: CATSFGLNTEAFF. CDR3 in DNA: TGTGCCACCAGCTTTGGATTGAACACTGAAGCTTTCTTT.

This chain links TRBV14 with TRBJ2-5; 10 nucleotides line up with TRBD2. Looked up from germline, CDR1 is SGHDN and CDR2 is FVKESK. The CDR3 covers 17 residues. V lost 3 bases to trimming and J lost 7 bases; unmatched junction nucleotides: 14. The CDR3 reads CASSHTLTAGGPGTQYF. CDR3 DNA: TGTGCCAGCAGCCATACTTTGACAGCGGGAGGGCCGGGGACCCAGTACTTC.

This chain connects TRBV6-1 to TRBJ1-1; D call uncertain. CDR1 and CDR2 (germline): MNHNS, SASEGT. The V end lost 4 bases, the J end lost 4 bases, and 13 bases lay between the germline ends. This CDR3 is built from 14 residues. For the CDR3, the DNA is TGTGCCAGCAGTGGACGGAACCTGGGCACTGAAGCTTTCTTT. Amino acids: CASSGRNLGTEAFF.

This clone was recorded a few times. The gene calls are TRBV10-3 and TRBJ1-2; D is possibly TRBD1 (6 bases). Between the trimmed V and J ends, which lost 8 bases and 3 bases, there was a span of 10 bases. Germline assignment: CDR1 ENHRY and CDR2 SYGVKD. This CDR3 comprises 12 residues. The CDR3 loop reads CAIRDIYYGYTF. The CDR3 DNA reads TGTGCCATCCGGGACATTTACTATGGCTACACCTTC.

To note about this clone: This CDR3 is also generated by other DNA sequences in the sample. This rearrangement joins TRBV9 to TRBJ2-1, with a tentative D call TRBD2 (6 bases). Between the trimmed V and J ends, which lost 0 bases and 0 bases, there was a span of 10 bases. This CDR3 has 16 residues. Germline loops: CDR1 SGDLS, CDR2 YYNGEE. As DNA, the CDR3 is TGTGCCAGCAGCGTAGTAGCGGTGAGCTCCTACAATGAGCAGTTCTTC. This encodes CASSVVAVSSYNEQFF.

The chain combines TRBV29-1 with TRBJ2-1, with D perhaps matching TRBD1 (6 bases). Looked up from germline, CDR1 is SQVTM and CDR2 is ANQGSEA. Trimming removed 6 bases at V and 6 bases at J, with 12 bases between. The CDR3 sequence is 12 residues long. DNA for the CDR3: TGCAGCGTCCCGAGACAGGCCAATGAGCAGTTCTTC. Protein sequence: CSVPRQANEQFF.

The genes are TRBV6-5 and TRBJ2-7; the match to TRBD1 covers 11 bases. Unmatched junction bases numbered 6, after V lost 6 bases and J lost 2 bases. Germline loops: CDR1 MNHEY, CDR2 SVGAGI. There are 15 residues in the CDR3. For the CDR3, the DNA is TGTGCCAGCAGGTACACGGGACAGGGGGCCTACGAGCAGTACTTC. This gives the protein CASRYTGQGAYEQYF.

This chain uses TRBV10-3 with TRBJ2-1; 11 nucleotides match TRBD2. Germline V lookup: CDR1 ENHRY, CDR2 SYGVKD. V was clipped by 6 bases and J by 8 bases; unmatched bases: 9. The CDR3 contains 15 residues. This CDR3 reads CAIRLAGGGADEQFF. The DNA of the CDR3 is TGTGCCATCAGGTTAGCGGGAGGGGGTGCAGATGAGCAGTTCTTC.

The V and J genes are TRBV7-6 and TRBJ2-3; D gene ambiguous. Germline V lookup: CDR1 SGHVS, CDR2 FNYEAQ. This CDR3 spans 13 amino acids. Trimming removed 5 bases at V and 2 bases at J, with 8 bases between. The CDR3 bases are TGTGCCAGCAGCGCGGTAAACACAGATACGCAGTATTTT. Its protein is CASSAVNTDTQYF.

The J gene is TRBJ2-7, the V gene TRBV28, with TRBD1 identical over 8 bases. Trimming cost V 4 bases and J 2 bases; bases outside gene matches: 13. This CDR3 has 17 residues. The germline gives CDR1 MDHEN, CDR2 SYDVKM. The CDR3 loop is CASSSPRTGSSPYEQYF. CDR3 DNA sequence: TGTGCCAGCAGTTCGCCCCGGACAGGGAGCTCCCCCTACGAGCAGTACTTC.

The V call is TRBV9, the J call TRBJ2-1; 9 nucleotides agree with TRBD2. The CDR3 is made up of 14 amino acids. Germline values: CDR1 SGDLS, CDR2 YYNGEE. V was pared by 5 bases and J by 10 bases, with 10 bases of the junction left unmatched. In DNA, the CDR3 is TGTGCCAGCAGTGATCTTGCCGGGACTAGCGAGCAGTTCTTC. This sequence encodes CASSDLAGTSEQFF.

The chain employs TRBV11-2 and TRBJ1-3; D not certain. The CDR3 totals 15 residues. The V and J ends lost 2 bases and 0 bases respectively, with 8 bases between them. From germline, CDR1 is SGHAT and CDR2 FQNNGV. Here the CDR3 DNA reads TGTGCCAGCAGCTTAACTCTTGGCTCTGGAAACACCATATATTTT. Amino acids: CASSLTLGSGNTIYF.